The T cell receptor beta chain described here comes from a study of blood T cell repertoires in COVID-19. In the study overall: The United States, Italy and Spain supplied acute and convalescent COVID-19 samples. PBMCs, B-cell-depleted T cells, or T cells provided the cDNA or gDNA that made up the material.

This CDR3 contains 14 residues. Germline CDR1 is LNHDA and CDR2 is SQIVND (reference sequence). V gave up 0 bases and J gave up 7 bases; unmatched junction bases: 4. This table comes from immunoSEQ multiplex PCR, and its TCRdb copy is limited to in-frame clones, with some not included. The table lists tens of thousands of clones, around 90% of them singletons, with less than 2.5% in the top ten. This rearrangement joins TRBV19 to TRBJ1-2; 8 nucleotides line up with TRBD1. The receptor comes from a man aged 50-59 years with acute or convalescent COVID-19. The sample taken for sequencing was peripheral blood. The CDR3 here is CASSIDPDRVGYTF. The CDR3 DNA follows: TGTGCCAGTAGTATAGATCCGGACAGGGTTGGCTACACCTTC. Supplemented by reference TRBV19 and TRBJ1-2, the full variable domain reads DGGITQSPKYLFRKEGQNVTLSCEQNLNHDAMYWYRQDPGQGLRLIYYSQIVNDFQKGDIAEGYSVSREKKESFPLTVTSAQKNPTAFYLCASSIDPDRVGYTFGSGTRLTVV.